The 3 T cell receptor beta chains presented below share a single source sample, sequenced in a study of immune evolution from preneoplasia to lung adenocarcinoma. Libraries were prepared by immunoSEQ multiplex PCR; TCRdb keeps only in-frame clonotypes and omits some of them. The sample lists approximately 17,000 clones, approximately 86% occurring once. The sequenced sample consisted of FFPE invasive lung adenocarcinoma tissue. These receptors all stem from a person aged 65 to 85 with invasive lung adenocarcinoma.

The chain links TRBV28 to TRBJ2-1; 8 bases fit TRBD2. The CDR3 consists of 16 residues. Losses at the gene ends were 7 bases for V and 0 bases for J; bases not matched to a gene: 8. The germline V gene has CDR1 MDHEN and CDR2 SYDVKM. As DNA, the CDR3 is TGTGCCAGCAACCCGGCGAGCGGGAGCTCCTACAATGAGCAGTTCTTC. This codes for CASNPASGSSYNEQFF.

V gene TRBV1 combines with J gene TRBJ2-1; the D call in the table, TRBD2, was not verified against the DNA. TRBV1 counts as a pseudogene. CDR3 length: 15 amino acids. The CDR3 DNA reads TGCACCAGCAGCCACGCTAGCGGGATCCCACCTGTGCAGTTCTTC. Its translation is CTSSHASGIPPVQFF.

The V gene is TRBV6-1, the J gene TRBJ2-1; TRBD2 aligns across 13 bases. Germline V gene data show CDR1 as MNHNS and CDR2 as SASEGT. Trimming removed 3 bases from V and 8 bases from J; junction bases left unmatched: 7. CDR3 length: 16 residues. CDR3 residues: CASSERLAGGLDEQFF. In DNA form, the CDR3 reads TGTGCCAGCAGTGAGAGACTAGCGGGAGGCTTGGATGAGCAGTTCTTC.